A selection of T cell receptor beta chains follows, all from one sample in a study of T-cell memory formation after mild COVID-19. TCRdb reanalysed the 5' RACE reads using MiXCR and keeps one entry per CDR3 protein. The sample records fewer than 650,000 distinct CDR3 sequences, about 18% being singletons. What was sequenced was PBMCs or a T cell subset sorted from them (not recorded which). The receptors were sampled from an adult woman who had mild COVID-19 (a few samples of this study predate the infection). Cell type and time point are not known. Both conserved end residues are part of each CDR3. A D gene is named only where the DNA matches it firmly. Clone size is given for some rows only: seen once, a few or many times, or a class if the clone is expanded.

clone_size,j_call,v_call,d_call,cdr3_nt,cdr3_aa
.,TRBJ2-2,TRBV5-5,TRBD1,TGTGCCAGCAGCCGGGACAGACGGAACACCGGGGAGCTGTTTTTT,CASSRDRRNTGELFF
.,TRBJ1-4,TRBV18,.,TGTGCCAGCTCGAGCCTACAGGGCGTAAACGAAAAACTGTTTTTT,CASSSLQGVNEKLFF
.,TRBJ2-1,TRBV12-5,.,TGTGCTAGTGGTCTCCACAGGGCGGAGTTCTTC,CASGLHRAEFF
few,TRBJ2-1,TRBV6-1,.,TGTGCCAGCAGTGAGGGGTTATCTTCCTACAATGAGCAGTTCTTC,CASSEGLSSYNEQFF
.,TRBJ2-2,TRBV10-3,TRBD2,TGTGCCATCGCTGGGACTAGCCCCGGGGAGCTGTTTTTT,CAIAGTSPGELFF
once,TRBJ1-5,TRBV7-9,TRBD1,TGTGCCAGCAGCTTAGGGCTTGGCAGGGGGCCGGGACAGCCCCAGCATTTT,CASSLGLGRGPGQPQHF
.,TRBJ1-1,TRBV4-2,.,TGTGCCGGCGGGGGTGAGAACACTGAAGCTTTCTTT,CAGGGENTEAFF
.,TRBJ2-5,TRBV25-1,.,TGTGCCAGCACTTCGACCCGAGGAATACAAGAGACCCAGTACTTC,CASTSTRGIQETQYF
.,TRBJ2-5,TRBV7-9,TRBD1,TGTGCCAGCAGCTTCCGGGACAGAGAGACCCAGTACTTC,CASSFRDRETQYF
.,TRBJ2-2,TRBV24-1,TRBD2,TGTGCCACCAGTGATGCAGGGGGTAGCGGGAGGCCCGGGGAGCTGTTTTTT,CATSDAGGSGRPGELFF
many,TRBJ1-3,TRBV4-1,TRBD1,TGCGCCAGCAGCCAAGAGAGGACAGGGGCGAGCTCTGGAAACACCATATATTTT,CASSQERTGASSGNTIYF
.,TRBJ2-7,TRBV5-1,.,TGCGCCAGCAGCTCGACAGGCTCGAGCTCCTACGAGCAGTACTTC,CASSSTGSSSYEQYF
many,TRBJ2-1,TRBV5-1,TRBD2,TGCGCCAGCAGCCCCTTAGCGGGAGGGAACTCCTACAATGAGCAGTTCTTC,CASSPLAGGNSYNEQFF
.,TRBJ2-3,TRBV15,.,TGTGCCACCAGCCAAGGTAGCACAGATACGCAGTATTTT,CATSQGSTDTQYF
.,TRBJ2-1,TRBV14,.,TGTGCCAGCAGCCACGGGGGGCACATCAATGAGCAGTTCTTC,CASSHGGHINEQFF
once,TRBJ1-1,TRBV7-3,TRBD1,TGTGCCAGCAGCCAGAGGGGCACCGGGACAGGGGCTTTCGATGAAGCTTTCTTT,CASSQRGTGTGAFDEAFF
.,TRBJ1-4,TRBV30,.,TGTGCCTGGAGTGTACGTGGAGCGAGGGGTGAAAAACTGTTTTTT,CAWSVRGARGEKLFF
.,TRBJ2-7,TRBV7-9,TRBD2,TGTGCCAGCAGCCCGGGACTAGCGGGACAAGGAGGGTACGAGCAGTACTTC,CASSPGLAGQGGYEQYF
.,TRBJ2-1,TRBV29-1,TRBD2,TGCAGCGTCGACTCCGCGAGCGGGAGTACCAATGAGCAGTTCTTC,CSVDSASGSTNEQFF
.,TRBJ2-2,TRBV27,.,TGTGCCAGCAGTTTATTCGGTCAGGGTGTCACCGGGGAGCTGTTTTTT,CASSLFGQGVTGELFF
many,TRBJ2-1,TRBV7-7,.,TGTGCCAGCAGCTCAGGGAGGACAGTCGAGGGCAATGAGCAGTTCTTC,CASSSGRTVEGNEQFF
few,TRBJ2-5,TRBV30,.,TGTGCCTGGGCAACGGGGGCTACAGGGAAGACCCAGTACTTC,CAWATGATGKTQYF
few,TRBJ2-1,TRBV7-3,TRBD1,TGTGCCAGCAGCCAGGGACAGCTCTCCTACAATGAGCAGTTCTTC,CASSQGQLSYNEQFF
few,TRBJ2-7,TRBV10-3,.,TGTGCCATCAGTGATGACACGAGCTCCTACGAGCAGTACTTC,CAISDDTSSYEQYF
.,TRBJ2-1,TRBV24-1,.,TGTGCCACCAAGGCAGGACAGGAGCAGTTCTTC,CATKAGQEQFF
many,TRBJ2-1,TRBV7-2,.,TGTGCCAGCAGCTTGTCTTCCCGGGGCTCCTACAATGAGCAGTTCTTC,CASSLSSRGSYNEQFF
.,TRBJ2-7,TRBV5-1,TRBD1,TGCGCCAGCAGAAGGACAGGGAACTACGAGCAGTACTTC,CASRRTGNYEQYF
.,TRBJ2-3,TRBV18,TRBD2,TGTGCCAGCTCATATGCGGGGGGGCCAGATACGCAGTATTTT,CASSYAGGPDTQYF
few,TRBJ2-3,TRBV20-1,TRBD1,TGCAGTGCTAGAGCCACGGACAGGGTGAAAGATACGCAGTATTTT,CSARATDRVKDTQYF
.,TRBJ1-2,TRBV27,TRBD1,TGTGCCACCAGGGGGGGAACAAGGATCTATGGCTACACCTTC,CATRGGTRIYGYTF
many,TRBJ2-1,TRBV6-5,TRBD2,TGTGCCAGCAGTCGTACTAGCGGGGGGTCTTACAATGAGCAGTTCTTC,CASSRTSGGSYNEQFF
few,TRBJ1-3,TRBV9,.,TGTGCCAGCAGCGACAGGGTGACCTCTGGAAACACCATATATTTT,CASSDRVTSGNTIYF
.,TRBJ2-5,TRBV7-9,.,TGTGCCAGCAGCTTGAGGCCGTACAAAGAGACCCAGTACTTC,CASSLRPYKETQYF
many,TRBJ2-7,TRBV7-2,.,TGTGCCAGCAGAGAAAGGACCGGATCCTACGAGCAGTACTTC,CASRERTGSYEQYF
few,TRBJ2-5,TRBV3-1,TRBD2,TGTGCCAGCAGCCACCAGATGACTAGCGGGAGTATCAAGACCCAGTACTTC,CASSHQMTSGSIKTQYF
.,TRBJ1-2,TRBV5-1,.,TGCGCCAGCAGCTTGTCTTCAGGAAGCCGCTATGGCTACACCTTC,CASSLSSGSRYGYTF
.,TRBJ2-1,TRBV20-1,.,TGCAGTGCTAGAGATAGGGTAGCGGAGGGTTACAATGAGCAGTTCTTC,CSARDRVAEGYNEQFF
.,TRBJ2-1,TRBV30,TRBD1,TGTGCCTGGAAACCGGGACAGGCCGCCTCCCGCTCCTACAATGAGCAGTTCTTC,CAWKPGQAASRSYNEQFF
.,TRBJ2-1,TRBV5-1,TRBD2,TGCGCCAGCAGCTTGGGACTAGCGGGAGAGTATGGCAATGAGCAGTTCTTC,CASSLGLAGEYGNEQFF
.,TRBJ2-3,TRBV7-6,.,TGTGCCAGCAGCCCTACGGGGGCCAACACAGATACGCAGTATTTT,CASSPTGANTDTQYF
few,TRBJ2-3,TRBV4-2,TRBD2,TGTGCCAGCAGCCAAGAGGGGGCGGGAGGCCCTTCGGGGGCAGATACGCAGTATTTT,CASSQEGAGGPSGADTQYF
.,TRBJ2-7,TRBV30,TRBD1,TGTGCCTGGAGTGTTGGGGACAGGGACTTGTCCTACGAGCAGTACTTC,CAWSVGDRDLSYEQYF
few,TRBJ2-2,TRBV5-1,.,TGCGCCAGCAGCCCCCGGATGGGGGGGCCGGGCACCGGGGAGCTGTTTTTT,CASSPRMGGPGTGELFF
.,TRBJ2-2,TRBV7-2,.,TGTGCCAGCAGCTTAAATGAGGCGCGGGTCACCGGGGAGCTGTTTTTT,CASSLNEARVTGELFF
.,TRBJ2-3,TRBV4-2,.,TGTGCCAGCAGCGTAATAGGCCTCACAGATACGCAGTATTTT,CASSVIGLTDTQYF
.,TRBJ1-1,TRBV27,.,TGTGCCAGCAGTTTATATCGACAAACTGAAGCTTTCTTT,CASSLYRQTEAFF
few,TRBJ2-2,TRBV29-1,.,TGCAGCGTTGAAGCCGGGACACTTAACACCGGGGAGCTGTTTTTT,CSVEAGTLNTGELFF
few,TRBJ2-7,TRBV7-3,.,TGTGCCAGCAGTTTTTGGTTACAGAGAATCTACGAGCAGTACTTC,CASSFWLQRIYEQYF
few,TRBJ2-6,TRBV20-1,.,TGCAGTGCTAAAGATAACTCTGGGGCCAACGTCCTGACTTTC,CSAKDNSGANVLTF
.,TRBJ1-4,TRBV5-1,.,TGCGCCAGCAGCACGGACCAGGGAAATGAAAAACTGTTTTTT,CASSTDQGNEKLFF
few,TRBJ2-1,TRBV10-3,TRBD1,TGTGCCATCAGGGGACAGGGGGGTCTGTACAATGAGCAGTTCTTC,CAIRGQGGLYNEQFF
.,TRBJ2-7,TRBV2,.,TGTGCCAGCAGTGTCCGAGCCTACGAGCAGTACTTC,CASSVRAYEQYF
few,TRBJ1-2,TRBV10-3,TRBD1,TGTGCCATCTCTGGACAGGGCGATGGCTACACCTTC,CAISGQGDGYTF